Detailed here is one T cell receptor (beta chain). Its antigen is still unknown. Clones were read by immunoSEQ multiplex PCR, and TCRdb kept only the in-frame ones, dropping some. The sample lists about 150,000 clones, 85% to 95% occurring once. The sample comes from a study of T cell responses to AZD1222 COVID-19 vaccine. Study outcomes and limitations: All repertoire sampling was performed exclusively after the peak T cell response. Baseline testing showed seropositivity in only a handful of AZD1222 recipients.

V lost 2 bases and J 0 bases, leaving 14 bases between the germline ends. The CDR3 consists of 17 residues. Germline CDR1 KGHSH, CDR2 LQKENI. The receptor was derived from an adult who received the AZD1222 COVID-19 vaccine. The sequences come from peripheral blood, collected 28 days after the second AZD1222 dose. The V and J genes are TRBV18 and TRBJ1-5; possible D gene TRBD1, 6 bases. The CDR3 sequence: CASSPARGGYSNQPQHF. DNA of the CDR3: TGTGCCAGCTCACCAGCACGGGGGGGCTATAGCAATCAGCCCCAGCATTTT.